This section outlines one T cell receptor (beta chain) sequence together with its context. One end of the junction fails to match germline, which may point to a read error. The source material, roughly 18-31 mg of unsorted bulk tissue, was used to co-extract RNA and DNA. Every patient had chronic HBV infection and was treatment-naive. This sample is drawn from a study of tumor-infiltrating lymphocytes in primary liver carcinoma. The authors made TCR beta cDNA from 500 ng total RNA with a constant-region primer. Researchers made the TCR beta libraries by running three nested multiplex PCR rounds with slightly modified ARM-PCR. Primers for the first two PCR rounds were TRBV1-TRBV30 forward primers and a C-beta reverse primer (around 10 cycles per round). MiXCR, applied by TCRdb to the multiplex PCR reads, yields one record per CDR3 protein. The table has 75,000 to 90,000 distinct CDR3 sequences, more than 65% seen once.

Germline V gene data show CDR1 as MGHRA and CDR2 as YSYEKL. The CDR3 runs 15 residues. The sequence came from a man aged 35-49 years with primary liver carcinoma and hepatitis B virus infection. The rearrangement uses TRBV4-1 and TRBJ2-2; 9 positions agree with TRBD2. The sequencing input was liver tumor tissue from sampling region 1. Subset: tumor region T1, superior pole. The CDR3 DNA reads as TGCGCAAGCAGTCTAGCGGGAAATGTCACTGGGGAGCTGTTTTTT. This encodes CASSLAGNVTGELFF.